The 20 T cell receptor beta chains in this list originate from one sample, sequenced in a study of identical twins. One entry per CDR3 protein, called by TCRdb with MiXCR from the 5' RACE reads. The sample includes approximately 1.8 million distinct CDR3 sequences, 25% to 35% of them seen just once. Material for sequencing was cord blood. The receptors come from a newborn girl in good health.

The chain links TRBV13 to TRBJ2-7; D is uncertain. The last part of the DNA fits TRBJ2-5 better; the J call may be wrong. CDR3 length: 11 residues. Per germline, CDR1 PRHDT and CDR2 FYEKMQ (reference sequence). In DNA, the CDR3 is TGTGCCAGCAAACCACGGGAGACCCAGTACTTC. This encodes CASKPRETQYF.

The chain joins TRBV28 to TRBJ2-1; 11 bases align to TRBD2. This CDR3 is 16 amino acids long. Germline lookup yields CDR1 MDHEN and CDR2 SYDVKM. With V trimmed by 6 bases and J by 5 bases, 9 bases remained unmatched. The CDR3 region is CASRRKPGLADNEQFF. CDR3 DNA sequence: TGTGCCAGCAGGCGTAAACCGGGACTAGCGGACAATGAGCAGTTCTTC.

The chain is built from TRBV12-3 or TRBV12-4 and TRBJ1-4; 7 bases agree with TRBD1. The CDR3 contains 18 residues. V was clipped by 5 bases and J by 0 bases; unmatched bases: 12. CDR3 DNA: TGTGCCAGCAGTCCGATGAGGGGGCTTACGGCAACTAATGAAAAACTGTTTTTT. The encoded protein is CASSPMRGLTATNEKLFF.

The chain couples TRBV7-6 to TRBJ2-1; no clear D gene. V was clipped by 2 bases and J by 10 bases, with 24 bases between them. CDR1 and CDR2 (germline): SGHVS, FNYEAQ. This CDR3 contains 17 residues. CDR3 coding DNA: TGTGCCAGCAGCTTACGTCCTTCTGGCCTGCGTTCCTACGAGCAGTTCTTC. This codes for CASSLRPSGLRSYEQFF. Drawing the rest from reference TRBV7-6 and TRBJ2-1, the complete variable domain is GAGVSQSPRYKVTKRGQDVALRCDPISGHVSLYWYRQALGQGPEFLTYFNYEAQQDKSGLPNDRFSAERPEGSISTLTIQRTEQRDSAMYRCASSLRPSGLRSYEQFFGPGTRLTVL.

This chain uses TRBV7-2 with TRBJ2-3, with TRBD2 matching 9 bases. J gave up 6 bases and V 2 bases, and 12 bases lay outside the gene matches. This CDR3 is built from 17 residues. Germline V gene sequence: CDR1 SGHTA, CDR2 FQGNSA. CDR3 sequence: CASSLNRPAGGSDTQYF. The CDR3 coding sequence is TGTGCCAGCAGCTTAAATAGGCCTGCGGGAGGGTCGGATACGCAGTATTTT.

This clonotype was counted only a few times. This CDR3 is CASSSIAGRINEQFF. CDR3 sequence (DNA): TGTGCCAGCAGCTCCATAGCGGGGAGAATCAATGAGCAGTTCTTC. The genes are TRBV7-2 and TRBJ2-1, with 8 bases identical to TRBD2. Germline CDR1 is SGHTA and CDR2 is FQGNSA. V lost 4 bases and J lost 6; bases outside the gene matches: 8. CDR3 length equals 15 residues.

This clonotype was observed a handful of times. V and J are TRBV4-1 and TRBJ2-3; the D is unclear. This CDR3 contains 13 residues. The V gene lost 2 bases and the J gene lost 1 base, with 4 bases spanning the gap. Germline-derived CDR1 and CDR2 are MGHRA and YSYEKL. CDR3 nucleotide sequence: TGCGCCAGCAGCCAATTCCGCACAGATACGCAGTATTTT. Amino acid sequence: CASSQFRTDTQYF.

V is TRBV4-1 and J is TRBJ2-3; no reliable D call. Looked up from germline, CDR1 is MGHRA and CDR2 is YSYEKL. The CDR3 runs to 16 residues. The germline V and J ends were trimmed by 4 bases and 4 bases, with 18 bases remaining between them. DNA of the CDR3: TGCGCCAGCAGCCCCGGCGTTAGGGTAACTTCAGATACGCAGTATTTT. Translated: CASSPGVRVTSDTQYF.

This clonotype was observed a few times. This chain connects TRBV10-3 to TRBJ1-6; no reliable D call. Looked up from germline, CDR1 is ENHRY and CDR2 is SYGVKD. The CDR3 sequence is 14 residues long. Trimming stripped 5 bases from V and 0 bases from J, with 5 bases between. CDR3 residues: CAISLSSYNSPLHF. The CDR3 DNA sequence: TGTGCCATCAGTTTGAGCTCCTATAATTCACCCCTCCACTTT.

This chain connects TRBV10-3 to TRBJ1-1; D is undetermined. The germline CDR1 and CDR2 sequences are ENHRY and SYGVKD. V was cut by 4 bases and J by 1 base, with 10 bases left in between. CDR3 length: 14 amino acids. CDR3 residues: CAISAGSPNTEAFF. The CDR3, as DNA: TGTGCCATCAGTGCCGGGTCACCGAACACTGAAGCTTTCTTT.

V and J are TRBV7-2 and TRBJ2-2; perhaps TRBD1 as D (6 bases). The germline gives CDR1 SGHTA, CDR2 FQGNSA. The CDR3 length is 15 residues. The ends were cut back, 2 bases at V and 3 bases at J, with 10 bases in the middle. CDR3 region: CASSLYNRDTGELFF. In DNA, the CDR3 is TGTGCCAGCAGCTTATACAACAGGGACACCGGGGAGCTGTTTTTT.

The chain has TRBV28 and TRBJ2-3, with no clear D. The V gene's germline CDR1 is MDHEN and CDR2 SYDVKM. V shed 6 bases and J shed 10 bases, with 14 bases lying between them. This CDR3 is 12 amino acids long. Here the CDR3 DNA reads TGTGCCAGCAGGTTTTCGACGAGCCCGCAGTATTTT. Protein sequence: CASRFSTSPQYF.

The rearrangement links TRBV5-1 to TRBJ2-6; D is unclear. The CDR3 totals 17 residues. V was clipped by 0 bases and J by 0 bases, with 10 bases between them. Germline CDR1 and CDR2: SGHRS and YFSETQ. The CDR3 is CASSLVKSSSGANVLTF. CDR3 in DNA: TGCGCCAGCAGCTTGGTAAAATCGAGCTCTGGGGCCAACGTCCTGACTTTC.

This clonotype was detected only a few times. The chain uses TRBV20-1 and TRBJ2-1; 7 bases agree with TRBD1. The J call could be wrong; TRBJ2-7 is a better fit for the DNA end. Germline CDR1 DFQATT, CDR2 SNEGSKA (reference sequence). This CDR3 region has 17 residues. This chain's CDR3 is CSARVHLRQGSYNEQYF. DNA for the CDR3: TGCAGTGCTAGAGTACATCTCAGACAGGGCTCCTACAATGAGCAGTACTTC.

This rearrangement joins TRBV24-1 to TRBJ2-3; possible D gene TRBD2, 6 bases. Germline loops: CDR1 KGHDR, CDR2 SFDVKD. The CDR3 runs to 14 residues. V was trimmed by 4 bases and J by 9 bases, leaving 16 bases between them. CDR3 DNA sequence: TGTGCCACCAGTGAGGCGGGACTCACAGCGACGCAGTATTTT. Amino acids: CATSEAGLTATQYF.

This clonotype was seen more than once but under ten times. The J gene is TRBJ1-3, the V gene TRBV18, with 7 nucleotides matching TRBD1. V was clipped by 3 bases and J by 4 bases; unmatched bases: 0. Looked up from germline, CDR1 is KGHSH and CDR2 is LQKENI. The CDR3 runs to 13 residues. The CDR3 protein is CASSPGQGNTIYF. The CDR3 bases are TGTGCCAGCTCACCGGGACAGGGAAACACCATATATTTT.

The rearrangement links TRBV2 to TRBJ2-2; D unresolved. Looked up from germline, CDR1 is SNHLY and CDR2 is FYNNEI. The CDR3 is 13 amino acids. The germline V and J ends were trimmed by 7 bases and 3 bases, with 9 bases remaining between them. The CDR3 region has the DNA TGTGCCAGCATTATGGTCGACACCGGGGAGCTGTTTTTT. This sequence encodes CASIMVDTGELFF. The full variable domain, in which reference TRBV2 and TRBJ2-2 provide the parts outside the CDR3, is EPEVTQTPSHQVTQMGQEVILRCVPISNHLYFYWYRQILGQKVEFLVSFYNNEISEKSEIFDDQFSVERPDGSNFTLKIRSTKLEDSAMYFCASIMVDTGELFFGEGSRLTVL.

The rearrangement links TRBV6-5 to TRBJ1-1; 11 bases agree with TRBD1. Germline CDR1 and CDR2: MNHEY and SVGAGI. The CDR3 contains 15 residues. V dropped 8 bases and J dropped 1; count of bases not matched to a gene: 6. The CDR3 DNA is TGTGCCAGCTCCTGGACAGGGGGCAGGAACACTGAAGCTTTCTTT. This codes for CASSWTGGRNTEAFF.

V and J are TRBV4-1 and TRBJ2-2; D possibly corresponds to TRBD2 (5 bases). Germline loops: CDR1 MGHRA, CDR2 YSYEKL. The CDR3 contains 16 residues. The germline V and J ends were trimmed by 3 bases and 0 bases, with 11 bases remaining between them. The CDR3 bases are TGCGCCAGCAGCCACTCTCGACTAACGAACACCGGGGAGCTGTTTTTT. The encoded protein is CASSHSRLTNTGELFF.

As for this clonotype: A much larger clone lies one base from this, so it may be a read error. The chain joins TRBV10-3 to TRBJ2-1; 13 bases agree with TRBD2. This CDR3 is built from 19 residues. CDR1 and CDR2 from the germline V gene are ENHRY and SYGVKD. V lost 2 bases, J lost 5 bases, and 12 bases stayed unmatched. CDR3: CAISERQTGTSGAHNEQFF. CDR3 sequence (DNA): TGTGCCATCAGTGAGCGCCAAACCGGGACTAGCGGGGCGCACAATGAGCAGTTCTTC.